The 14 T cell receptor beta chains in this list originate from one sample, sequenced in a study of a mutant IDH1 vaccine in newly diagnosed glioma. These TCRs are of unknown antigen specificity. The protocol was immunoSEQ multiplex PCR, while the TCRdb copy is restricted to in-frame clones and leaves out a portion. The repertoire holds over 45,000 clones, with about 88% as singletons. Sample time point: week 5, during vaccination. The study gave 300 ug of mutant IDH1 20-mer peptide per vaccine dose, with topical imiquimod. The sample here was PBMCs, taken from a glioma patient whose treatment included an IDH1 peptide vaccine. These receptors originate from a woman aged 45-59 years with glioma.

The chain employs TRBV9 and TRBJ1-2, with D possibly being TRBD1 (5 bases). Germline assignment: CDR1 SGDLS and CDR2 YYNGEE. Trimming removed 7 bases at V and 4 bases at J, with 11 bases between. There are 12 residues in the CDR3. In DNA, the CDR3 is TGTGCCAGCGGGACTAGAGGCTATGGCTACACCTTC. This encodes CASGTRGYGYTF.

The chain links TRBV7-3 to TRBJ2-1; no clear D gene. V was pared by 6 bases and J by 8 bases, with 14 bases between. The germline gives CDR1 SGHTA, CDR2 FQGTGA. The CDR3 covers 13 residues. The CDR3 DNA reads TGTGCCAGCAGTAGCCCTGGTCGGGATGAGCAGTTCTTC. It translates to CASSSPGRDEQFF.

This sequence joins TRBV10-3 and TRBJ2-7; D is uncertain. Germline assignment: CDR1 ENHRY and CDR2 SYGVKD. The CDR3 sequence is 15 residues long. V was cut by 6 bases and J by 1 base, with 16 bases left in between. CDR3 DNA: TGTGCCATCAGGAAAGGTGGGGAAAAATCCTACGAGCAGTACTTC. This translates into CAIRKGGEKSYEQYF.

CDR3: CASRWGRGQVRETQYF. In DNA form, the CDR3 reads TGCGCCAGCAGATGGGGCCGGGGGCAGGTCCGAGAGACCCAGTACTTC. The chain joins TRBV5-1 to TRBJ2-5, with D possibly called TRBD1 or TRBD2 (6 bases each). Germline V CDR1 and CDR2: SGHRS, YFSETQ. V lost 5 bases, J lost 4 bases, and 21 bases lay in between. The CDR3 spans 16 residues.

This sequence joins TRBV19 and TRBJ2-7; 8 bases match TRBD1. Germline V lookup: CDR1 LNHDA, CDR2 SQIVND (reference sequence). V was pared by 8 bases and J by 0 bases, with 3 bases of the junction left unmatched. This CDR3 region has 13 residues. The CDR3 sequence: CASGTGNSYEQYF. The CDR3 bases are TGTGCCAGTGGGACAGGCAACTCCTACGAGCAGTACTTC.

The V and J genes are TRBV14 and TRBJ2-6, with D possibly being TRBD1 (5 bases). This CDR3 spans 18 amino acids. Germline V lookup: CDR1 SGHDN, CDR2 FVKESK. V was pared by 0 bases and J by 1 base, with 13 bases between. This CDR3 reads CASSQDRVVVSGANVLTF. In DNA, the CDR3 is TGTGCCAGCAGCCAAGACAGGGTGGTAGTTTCTGGGGCCAACGTCCTGACTTTC.

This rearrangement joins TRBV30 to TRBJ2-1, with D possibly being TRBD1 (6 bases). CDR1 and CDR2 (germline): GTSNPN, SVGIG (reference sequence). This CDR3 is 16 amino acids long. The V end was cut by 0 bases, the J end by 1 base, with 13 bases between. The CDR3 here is CAWSVAGALSYNEQFF. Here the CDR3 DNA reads TGTGCCTGGAGTGTAGCAGGGGCCCTATCCTACAATGAGCAGTTCTTC.

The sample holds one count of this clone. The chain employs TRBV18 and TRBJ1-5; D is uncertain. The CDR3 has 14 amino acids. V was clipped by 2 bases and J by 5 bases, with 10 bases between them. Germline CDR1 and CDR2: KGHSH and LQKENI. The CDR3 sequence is CASSPGSGYQPQHF. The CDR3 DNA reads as TGTGCCAGCTCACCAGGGTCAGGCTATCAGCCCCAGCATTTT.

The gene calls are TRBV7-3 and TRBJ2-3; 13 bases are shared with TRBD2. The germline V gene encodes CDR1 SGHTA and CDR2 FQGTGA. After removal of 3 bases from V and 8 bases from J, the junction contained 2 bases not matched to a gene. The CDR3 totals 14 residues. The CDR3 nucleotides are TGTGCCAGCAGCTTGACTAGCGGGGGGACTACGCAGTATTTT. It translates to CASSLTSGGTTQYF. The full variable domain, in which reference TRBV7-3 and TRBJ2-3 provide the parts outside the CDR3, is GAGVSQTPSNKVTEKGKYVELRCDPISGHTALYWYRQSLGQGPEFLIYFQGTGAADDSGLPNDRFFAVRPEGSVSTLKIQRTERGDSAVYLCASSLTSGGTTQYFGPGTRLTVL.

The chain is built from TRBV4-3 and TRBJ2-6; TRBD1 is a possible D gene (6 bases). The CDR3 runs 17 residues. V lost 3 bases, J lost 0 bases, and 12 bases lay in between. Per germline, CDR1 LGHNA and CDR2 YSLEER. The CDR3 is CASSQGHLNSGANVLTF. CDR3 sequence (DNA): TGCGCCAGCAGCCAGGGACATTTAAACTCTGGGGCCAACGTCCTGACTTTC.

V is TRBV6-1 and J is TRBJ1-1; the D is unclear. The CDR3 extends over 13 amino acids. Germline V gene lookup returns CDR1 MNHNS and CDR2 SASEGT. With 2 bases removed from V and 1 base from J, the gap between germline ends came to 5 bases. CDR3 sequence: CASSETENTEAFF. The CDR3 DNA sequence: TGTGCCAGCAGTGAAACGGAGAACACTGAAGCTTTCTTT.

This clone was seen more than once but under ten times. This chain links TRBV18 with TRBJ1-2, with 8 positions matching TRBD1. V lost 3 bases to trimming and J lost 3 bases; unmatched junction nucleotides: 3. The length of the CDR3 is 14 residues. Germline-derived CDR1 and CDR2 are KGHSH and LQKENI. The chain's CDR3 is CASSPSGGDYGYTF. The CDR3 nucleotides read TGTGCCAGCTCACCTTCAGGGGGCGACTATGGCTACACCTTC.

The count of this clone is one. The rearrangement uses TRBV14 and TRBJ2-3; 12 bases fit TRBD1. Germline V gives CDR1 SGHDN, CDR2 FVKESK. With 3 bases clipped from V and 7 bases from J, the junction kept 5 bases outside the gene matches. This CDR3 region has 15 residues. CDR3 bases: TGTGCCAGCAGCCACCGGGACAGGGGGCATAATACGCAGTATTTT. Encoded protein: CASSHRDRGHNTQYF.

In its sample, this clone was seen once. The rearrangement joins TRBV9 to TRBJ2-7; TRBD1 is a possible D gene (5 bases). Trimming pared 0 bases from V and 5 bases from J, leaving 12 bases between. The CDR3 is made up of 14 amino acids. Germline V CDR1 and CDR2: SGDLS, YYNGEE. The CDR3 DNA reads TGTGCCAGCAGCGTAGGTTTTGTAGGGGACGAGCAGTACTTC. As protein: CASSVGFVGDEQYF.